This TCR beta chain was retrieved from a study of CD8 T cells in ankylosing spondylitis. Broader study findings: Characteristic of ankylosing spondylitis blood, it appeared, was a TCR beta motif comprising several highly homologous variants.

Using quantitative 5'-RACE with molecular barcodes, the authors made TCR beta libraries. TCRdb re-called the 5' RACE reads with MiXCR, one entry per CDR3 protein. This sample has about 750,000 distinct CDR3 sequences; under 20% occur once, and the top ten carry around a fifth. Concerning this clonotype itself: Its antigen is as yet unknown.

Source material: blood, either unsorted or a sorted T cell fraction (not recorded which). The clonotype originates from a male donor with ankylosing spondylitis.

DNA of the CDR3: TGTGCCAGCGAAGGACAGGTCAGCACAGATACGCAGTATTTT. Amino acids: CASEGQVSTDTQYF. The rearrangement links TRBV18 to TRBJ2-3; the match to TRBD1 covers 7 bases. The germline V gene has CDR1 KGHSH and CDR2 LQKENI. There are 14 residues in the CDR3. With 8 bases clipped from V and 0 bases from J, the junction kept 5 bases outside the gene matches. Full variable domain (outside the CDR3, taken from reference TRBV18 and TRBJ2-3): NAGVMQNPRHLVRRRGQEARLRCSPMKGHSHVYWYRQLPEEGLKFMVYLQKENIIDESGMPKERFSAEFPKEGPSILRIQQVVRGDSAAYFCASEGQVSTDTQYFGPGTRLTVL.